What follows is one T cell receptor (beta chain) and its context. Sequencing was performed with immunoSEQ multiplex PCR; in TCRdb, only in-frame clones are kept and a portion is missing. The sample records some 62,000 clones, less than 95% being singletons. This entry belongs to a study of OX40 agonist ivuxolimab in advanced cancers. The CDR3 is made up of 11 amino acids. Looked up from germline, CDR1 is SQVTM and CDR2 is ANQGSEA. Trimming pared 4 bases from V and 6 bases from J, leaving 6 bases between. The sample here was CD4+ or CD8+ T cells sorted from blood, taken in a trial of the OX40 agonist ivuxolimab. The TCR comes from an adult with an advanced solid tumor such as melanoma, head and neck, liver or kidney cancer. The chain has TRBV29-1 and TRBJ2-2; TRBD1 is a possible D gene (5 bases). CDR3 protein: CSVAGPGELFF. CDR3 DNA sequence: TGCAGCGTTGCAGGGCCCGGGGAGCTGTTTTTT.